There are a few counts of the clone carrying this TCR beta chain. This entry comes from a study of blood T cell repertoires in COVID-19. Overall study: The United States, Italy and Spain supplied acute and convalescent COVID-19 samples. The analysed material was cDNA or gDNA that came from T cells, B-cell-depleted T cells, or PBMCs.

How the authors handled the data: Estimation of nucleated cell counts was performed using reference gene primer amplification. Generated by immunoSEQ multiplex PCR, the TCRdb table keeps only in-frame clones and is missing some. That table is the source of V, J and clone size, and D and trimming were worked out from the DNA. The table lists 75,000 to 80,000 clones, roughly 80% of them singletons. The germline V gene has CDR1 SNHLY and CDR2 FYNNEI. Trimming left V 7 bases short and J 1 base short, with 10 bases between. The CDR3 is made up of 13 amino acids. The rearrangement joins TRBV2 to TRBJ1-1; D is perhaps TRBD1 (5 bases). Input material: peripheral blood. The clonotype originates from a woman aged 55-69 years with acute or convalescent COVID-19. CDR3 nucleotides: TGTGCCAGCACGAAGGACACGAACACTGAAGCTTTCTTT. Protein: CASTKDTNTEAFF.